These T cell receptor beta chains were read from a single sample in a study of response to subunit inactivated influenza vaccine. TCRdb processed the RT-PCR reads anew with MiXCR; each CDR3 protein has one entry. The table records hundreds of thousands of distinct CDR3 sequences, 6.5% to 8% of them present only once. The input for sequencing was PBMCs from blood, taken about 24 months after vaccination. The receptor source for this set is a man aged 45-69 years who received an inactivated influenza vaccine. Each CDR3 is given with its conserved first and last residue. Fields, in order: clone size, D gene, V gene, J gene, CDR3 protein, CDR3 DNA. A D gene is named only where the DNA matches it firmly. Expanded clones get a size class; other rows say once, few or many, or leave the size out.

few	NA	TRBV12-3/TRBV12-4	TRBJ2-3	CASSPPAGASTDTQYF	TGTGCCAGCAGTCCCCCGGCGGGGGCCTCCACAGATACGCAGTATTTT
few	NA	TRBV10-3	TRBJ2-7	CAISDGRAVEEQYF	TGTGCCATCAGTGACGGCCGAGCGGTTGAAGAGCAGTACTTC
many	NA	TRBV29-1	TRBJ2-7	CSVEKESTYEQYF	TGCAGCGTTGAAAAGGAATCGACCTACGAGCAGTACTTC
NA	NA	TRBV7-2	TRBJ2-7	CASSLVSGYEQYF	TGTGCCAGCAGCTTAGTTTCGGGATACGAGCAGTACTTC
many	NA	TRBV10-3	TRBJ2-1	CAISESGVNQFF	TGTGCCATCAGTGAGTCAGGCGTAAATCAGTTCTTC
many	NA	TRBV7-9	TRBJ2-2	CASNFLSSGHGELFF	TGTGCCAGCAACTTTCTCTCGAGCGGGCACGGGGAGCTGTTTTTT
NA	NA	TRBV7-2	TRBJ2-5	CASKHGGQETQYF	TGTGCCAGCAAGCACGGAGGGCAAGAGACCCAGTACTTC
few	TRBD1	TRBV4-1	TRBJ2-2	CASSSRTGANGELFF	TGCGCCAGCAGCTCCCGGACAGGGGCAAACGGGGAGCTGTTTTTT
NA	TRBD1	TRBV5-4	TRBJ1-1	CASSPGGAGQQRLAFF	TGTGCCAGCAGCCCCGGGGGGGCGGGACAGCAACGGCTAGCTTTCTTT
many	TRBD1	TRBV20-1	TRBJ2-3	CSAKGTVSTDTQYF	TGCAGTGCTAAGGGGACAGTTAGCACAGATACGCAGTATTTT
NA	TRBD2	TRBV3-1	TRBJ2-1	CASSQDASGRYNEQFF	TGTGCCAGCAGCCAAGATGCCAGCGGGAGGTACAATGAGCAGTTCTTC
NA	TRBD1	TRBV7-8	TRBJ1-6	CASRPLQGNSPLHF	TGTGCCAGCAGGCCATTACAGGGGAATTCACCCCTCCACTTT
NA	TRBD2	TRBV20-1	TRBJ2-3	CSATQAGVPDTQYF	TGCAGTGCTACCCAAGCGGGAGTGCCAGATACGCAGTATTTT
NA	TRBD2	TRBV20-1	TRBJ2-2	CSASSWLAGDTGELFF	TGCAGTGCTAGTTCTTGGCTAGCGGGAGACACCGGGGAGCTGTTTTTT
NA	NA	TRBV7-2	TRBJ1-4	CASSLRVTEGKLFF	TGTGCCAGCAGCTTACGGGTCACAGAGGGAAAACTGTTTTTT
many	NA	TRBV28	TRBJ1-1	CASSSAGVGTEAFF	TGTGCCAGCAGTTCCGCAGGGGTAGGGACTGAAGCTTTCTTT
few	NA	TRBV4-3	TRBJ2-3	CASSQDLGPHGTDTQYF	TGCGCCAGCAGCCAAGATCTGGGACCCCATGGGACAGATACGCAGTATTTT
few	NA	TRBV2	TRBJ1-5	CASDSAGNQPQHF	TGTGCCAGCGACAGCGCGGGCAATCAGCCCCAGCATTTT
many	TRBD2	TRBV20-1	TRBJ2-1	CSAFPGLALNEQFF	TGCAGTGCTTTCCCGGGACTAGCGTTAAATGAGCAGTTCTTC
many	NA	TRBV6-2/TRBV6-3	TRBJ2-2	CASSSLNRDTGELFF	TGTGCCAGCAGTAGCCTAAACAGGGACACCGGGGAGCTGTTTTTT
many	TRBD2	TRBV7-2	TRBJ2-1	CASSPGLAGASYNEQFF	TGTGCCAGCAGCCCCGGACTAGCGGGGGCGTCCTACAATGAGCAGTTCTTC
many	TRBD2	TRBV2	TRBJ2-1	CASTSWTSGGSYNEQFF	TGTGCCAGCACGTCGTGGACTAGCGGGGGGTCCTACAATGAGCAGTTCTTC
NA	NA	TRBV5-5	TRBJ2-6	CASSSTSSGANVLTF	TGTGCCAGCAGCTCAACATCCTCTGGGGCCAACGTCCTGACTTTC
NA	NA	TRBV12-3/TRBV12-4	TRBJ2-5	CASSLAWTHQPETQYF	TGTGCCAGCAGCCTAGCGTGGACTCATCAACCCGAGACCCAGTACTTC
many	TRBD2	TRBV20-1	TRBJ2-7	CSAGGLAGADYEQYF	TGCAGTGCTGGAGGTCTAGCGGGAGCCGACTACGAGCAGTACTTC
many	NA	TRBV15	TRBJ1-6	CATSRDKNLNSPLHF	TGTGCCACCAGCAGAGACAAAAACCTTAATTCACCCCTCCACTTT
few	NA	TRBV12-3/TRBV12-4	TRBJ1-6	CASRVRTESPLHF	TGTGCCAGCAGAGTAAGGACGGAGTCACCCCTCCACTTT
few	NA	TRBV10-3	TRBJ2-7	CAIKDSSYEQYF	TGTGCCATCAAAGACAGCTCCTACGAGCAGTACTTC
NA	TRBD2	TRBV12-3/TRBV12-4	TRBJ2-4	CAISFRASGGAGFQNIQYF	TGTGCCATCAGTTTCCGGGCTAGCGGGGGGGCCGGGTTTCAAAACATTCAGTACTTC
many	NA	TRBV6-2/TRBV6-3	TRBJ2-3	CASSYSREFDTQYF	TGTGCCAGCAGTTACTCACGGGAGTTTGATACGCAGTATTTT
few	NA	TRBV28	TRBJ2-3	CASNLLVGGRTDTQYF	TGTGCCAGCAACCTCCTAGTCGGGGGCCGCACAGATACGCAGTATTTT
NA	TRBD1	TRBV20-1	TRBJ2-5	CSARADRVQETQYF	TGCAGTGCTAGAGCTGACAGGGTCCAAGAGACCCAGTACTTC
few	NA	TRBV20-1	TRBJ2-3	CSASGRAPGTDTQYF	TGCAGTGCTAGCGGTAGGGCCCCGGGCACAGATACGCAGTATTTT
many	TRBD2	TRBV20-1	TRBJ2-1	CSAYRTSGGLSSYNEQFF	TGCAGTGCTTACCGGACTAGCGGGGGACTGAGCTCCTACAATGAGCAGTTCTTC
many	NA	TRBV5-5	TRBJ2-1	CASSLEWGVNGIDEQFF	TGTGCCAGCAGCTTGGAGTGGGGAGTCAATGGTATCGATGAGCAGTTCTTC
NA	NA	TRBV20-1	TRBJ2-2	CSPRGPRTGELFF	TGCAGCCCCAGGGGACCACGCACCGGGGAGCTGTTTTTT
NA	NA	TRBV7-2	TRBJ1-1	CASSSHRTAFF	TGTGCCAGCAGTTCCCACAGGACAGCTTTCTTT
NA	TRBD1	TRBV25-1	TRBJ2-7	CASSEGRGPYEQYF	TGTGCCAGCAGTGAAGGTAGGGGGCCCTACGAGCAGTACTTC
many	NA	TRBV10-3	TRBJ2-3	CAISEPRGWGTDTQYF	TGTGCCATCAGTGAGCCGAGGGGTTGGGGCACAGATACGCAGTATTTT
NA	TRBD1	TRBV28	TRBJ2-7	CASSRGQGWHEQYF	TGTGCCAGCAGTAGGGGACAGGGCTGGCACGAGCAGTACTTC
NA	TRBD2	TRBV6-4	TRBJ2-3	CASSVPGLAGGRTDTQYF	TGTGCCAGCAGTGTACCGGGACTAGCGGGGGGCCGTACAGATACGCAGTATTTT
few	NA	TRBV18	TRBJ1-5	CASSPPDSQAGGNQPQHF	TGTGCCAGCTCACCACCGGACAGTCAAGCCGGCGGCAATCAGCCCCAGCATTTT
many	NA	TRBV15	TRBJ1-5	CATSPDRDQPQHF	TGTGCCACCAGCCCGGACAGAGATCAGCCCCAGCATTTT
NA	NA	TRBV7-2	TRBJ2-7	CASSLTGFYEQYF	TGTGCCAGCAGCCTTACAGGGTTCTACGAGCAGTACTTC
NA	NA	TRBV28	TRBJ2-3	CASSSSFDTQYF	TGTGCCAGCAGTTCCAGTTTCGATACGCAGTATTTT
many	NA	TRBV2	TRBJ1-5	CASSVGSNQPQHF	TGTGCCAGCAGTGTGGGAAGCAATCAGCCCCAGCATTTT
NA	TRBD1	TRBV11-2	TRBJ2-1	CASSLQGTQGNEQFF	TGTGCCAGCAGCCTACAGGGGACCCAAGGGAATGAGCAGTTCTTC
NA	TRBD1	TRBV12-3/TRBV12-4	TRBJ2-3	CASSPPGQTDTQYF	TGTGCCAGCAGTCCTCCGGGACAGACAGATACGCAGTATTTT
few	NA	TRBV4-2	TRBJ2-1	CASSQGGAEGRNEQFF	TGTGCCAGCAGCCAAGGGGGGGCGGAGGGGCGGAATGAGCAGTTCTTC
NA	TRBD1	TRBV20-1	TRBJ1-5	CSATPQGARNQPQHF	TGCAGTGCCACGCCCCAGGGGGCTCGCAATCAGCCCCAGCATTTT
many	NA	TRBV7-2	TRBJ1-3	CASSLDPGNTIYF	TGTGCCAGCAGCTTAGATCCCGGAAACACCATATATTTT
few	NA	TRBV28	TRBJ2-1	CASRPPGFRDNEQFF	TGTGCCAGCAGACCCCCGGGGTTCCGGGACAATGAGCAGTTCTTC
few	NA	TRBV25-1	TRBJ2-2	CASSETAVANTGELFF	TGTGCCAGCAGTGAAACTGCAGTCGCGAACACCGGGGAGCTGTTTTTT